These T cell receptor beta chains were read from a single sample in a study of Graves' ophthalmopathy and Graves' hyperthyroidism. TCRdb re-analysed the multiplex PCR reads in MiXCR, keeping a single row per CDR3 protein. The sample yields approximately 500,000 distinct CDR3 sequences, 14% seen once. Sequencing was performed on blood. The receptors here all came from a woman aged 30 to 39 with Graves' ophthalmopathy. CDR3s include the opening cysteine and the closing phenylalanine or tryptophan. The D gene is left open where the match is weak. Only some rows state a clone size, as once, few, many or a class for expanded clones.

abundance: few
d_gene: -
v_gene: TRBV7-2
j_gene: TRBJ2-5
CDR3nt: TGTGCCAGCAGCCCCCGAGCGGAGACCCAGTACTTC
CDR3aa: CASSPRAETQYF

abundance: many
d_gene: -
v_gene: TRBV12-3/TRBV12-4
j_gene: TRBJ1-5
CDR3nt: TGTGCCAGCAGTTTCCAGGGCAGTAAAAATCAGCCCCAGCATTTT
CDR3aa: CASSFQGSKNQPQHF

abundance: few
d_gene: -
v_gene: TRBV4-1
j_gene: TRBJ2-7
CDR3nt: TGCGCCAGCAGCCAAGGGGGACCGTCCTCTTTCTACGAGCAGTACTTC
CDR3aa: CASSQGGPSSFYEQYF

abundance: once
d_gene: -
v_gene: TRBV6-1
j_gene: TRBJ2-7
CDR3nt: TGTGCCAGCAGGCCGATAGTCTACTACGATCAGTACTTC
CDR3aa: CASRPIVYYDQYF

abundance: many
d_gene: -
v_gene: TRBV30
j_gene: TRBJ2-5
CDR3nt: TGTGCCTGGGGGGGGACACTGACGGAGGAGACCCAGTACTTC
CDR3aa: CAWGGTLTEETQYF

abundance: few
d_gene: -
v_gene: TRBV7-9
j_gene: TRBJ2-7
CDR3nt: TGTGCCACCTTCCAAGTGACTACCGGGGATCAGCAGTACTTC
CDR3aa: CATFQVTTGDQQYF

abundance: many
d_gene: TRBD1
v_gene: TRBV5-1
j_gene: TRBJ2-7
CDR3nt: TGCGCCAGCAGGAACTACAGGGGTAGCTCCTACGAGCAGTACTTC
CDR3aa: CASRNYRGSSYEQYF

abundance: many
d_gene: TRBD1
v_gene: TRBV19
j_gene: TRBJ2-7
CDR3nt: TGTGCCAGTAGTATGGTTCGGACAGGGACCTACGAGCAGTACTTC
CDR3aa: CASSMVRTGTYEQYF

abundance: many
d_gene: TRBD2
v_gene: TRBV4-1
j_gene: TRBJ2-5
CDR3nt: TGCGCCAGCAGCATTATTAGCGGGACCGCCAGGCAAGAGACCCAGTACTTC
CDR3aa: CASSIISGTARQETQYF

abundance: many
d_gene: TRBD1
v_gene: TRBV6-1
j_gene: TRBJ2-7
CDR3nt: TGTGCCAGCAGGCCCCCCGGACAGGAATACGAGCAGTACTTC
CDR3aa: CASRPPGQEYEQYF

abundance: many
d_gene: -
v_gene: TRBV28
j_gene: TRBJ1-2
CDR3nt: TGTGCCAGCAGTTTTACAGGGTATTCCGACTATGGCTACACCTTC
CDR3aa: CASSFTGYSDYGYTF

abundance: many
d_gene: -
v_gene: TRBV12-3/TRBV12-4
j_gene: TRBJ1-2
CDR3nt: TGTGCCAGCAGTCCCATACAGGGACACTATGGCTACACCTTC
CDR3aa: CASSPIQGHYGYTF

abundance: many
d_gene: TRBD1
v_gene: TRBV3-1
j_gene: TRBJ1-3
CDR3nt: TGTGCCAGCAGCCAAGCGCGGACAGGGGGCTCTGGAAACACCATATATTTT
CDR3aa: CASSQARTGGSGNTIYF

abundance: many
d_gene: TRBD1
v_gene: TRBV20-1
j_gene: TRBJ1-3
CDR3nt: TGCAGTGCTAGAGATCCGAGACAGGGCTATTACTCTGGAAACACCATATATTTT
CDR3aa: CSARDPRQGYYSGNTIYF

abundance: many
d_gene: -
v_gene: TRBV19
j_gene: TRBJ1-1
CDR3nt: TGTGCCAGTAGGAGGAAACTAAACACTGAAGCTTTCTTT
CDR3aa: CASRRKLNTEAFF

abundance: many
d_gene: -
v_gene: TRBV12-3/TRBV12-4
j_gene: TRBJ1-6
CDR3nt: TGTGCCAGCAGTTTCGGGACACCTAATTCACCCCTCCACTTT
CDR3aa: CASSFGTPNSPLHF

abundance: -
d_gene: -
v_gene: TRBV12-3/TRBV12-4
j_gene: TRBJ2-5
CDR3nt: TGTGCCAGCAGTTTGCAGGAGGAGGAGACCCAGTACTTC
CDR3aa: CASSLQEEETQYF

abundance: many
d_gene: -
v_gene: TRBV15
j_gene: TRBJ1-2
CDR3nt: TGTGCCACCAGCAGAGCAGGGATAAACTATGGCTACACCTTC
CDR3aa: CATSRAGINYGYTF

abundance: few
d_gene: -
v_gene: TRBV27
j_gene: TRBJ2-1
CDR3nt: TGTGCCAGCAGTTTATTGGCTAGCAGCGCTGAGCAGTTCTTC
CDR3aa: CASSLLASSAEQFF

abundance: many
d_gene: TRBD1
v_gene: TRBV12-3/TRBV12-4
j_gene: TRBJ2-7
CDR3nt: TGTGCCAGCGGCATAGGACAGGGCACCGAGCAGTACTTC
CDR3aa: CASGIGQGTEQYF

abundance: -
d_gene: -
v_gene: TRBV29-1
j_gene: TRBJ1-5
CDR3nt: TGCAGCGTCTCCGGGGACGGCAATCAGCCCCAGCGTTTT
CDR3aa: CSVSGDGNQPQRF

abundance: many
d_gene: -
v_gene: TRBV12-3/TRBV12-4
j_gene: TRBJ2-7
CDR3nt: TGTGCCAGCAGTTTATTGGGCGAGCAGTACTTC
CDR3aa: CASSLLGEQYF

abundance: many
d_gene: -
v_gene: TRBV20-1
j_gene: TRBJ2-5
CDR3nt: TGCAGTGCTAGAAGAGGGACCCAGTACTTC
CDR3aa: CSARRGTQYF

abundance: many
d_gene: TRBD1
v_gene: TRBV28
j_gene: TRBJ2-5
CDR3nt: TGTGCCAGCAGTTCCCGGGACAGGCCCTCCCAAGAGACCCAGTACTTC
CDR3aa: CASSSRDRPSQETQYF

abundance: many
d_gene: TRBD1
v_gene: TRBV6-1
j_gene: TRBJ2-5
CDR3nt: TGTGCCAGCAGCGCTTGGACAGGCTTTATTAATCGCTTGAAGACCCAGTACTTC
CDR3aa: CASSAWTGFINRLKTQYF

abundance: many
d_gene: -
v_gene: TRBV4-1
j_gene: TRBJ1-5
CDR3nt: TGCGCCAGCAGCCAAGAGGTAGGGGGACAGCCCCAGCATTTT
CDR3aa: CASSQEVGGQPQHF

abundance: many
d_gene: TRBD2
v_gene: TRBV11-1
j_gene: TRBJ2-7
CDR3nt: TGTGCCAGCAGCTTAGGTCGGCCTGGGGGGGCCTACGAGCAGTACTTC
CDR3aa: CASSLGRPGGAYEQYF

abundance: many
d_gene: TRBD1
v_gene: TRBV20-1
j_gene: TRBJ1-1
CDR3nt: TGCAGTGCTCAGGGACAGGGCAACACTGAAGCTTTCTTT
CDR3aa: CSAQGQGNTEAFF

abundance: many
d_gene: TRBD2
v_gene: TRBV28
j_gene: TRBJ2-5
CDR3nt: TGTGCCACCGGACTAGCGGGAGAGACCCAGTACTTC
CDR3aa: CATGLAGETQYF

abundance: -
d_gene: -
v_gene: TRBV11-3
j_gene: TRBJ2-7
CDR3nt: TGTGCCAGCAGCTTAACCGCCGGCACCATGGAGCAGTACTTC
CDR3aa: CASSLTAGTMEQYF

abundance: -
d_gene: -
v_gene: TRBV4-1
j_gene: TRBJ2-2
CDR3nt: TGCGCCAGCAGCCAAGACGAAGACACCGGGGAGCTGTTTTTT
CDR3aa: CASSQDEDTGELFF

abundance: many
d_gene: -
v_gene: TRBV20-1
j_gene: TRBJ1-5
CDR3nt: TGCAGTGCTAGTAGGGGGGATCTTACTAATCAGCCCCAGCATTTT
CDR3aa: CSASRGDLTNQPQHF

abundance: many
d_gene: -
v_gene: TRBV5-1
j_gene: TRBJ1-6
CDR3nt: TGCGCCAGCAGCATCACTACCTCAGGGGACTCACCCCTCCACTTT
CDR3aa: CASSITTSGDSPLHF

abundance: few
d_gene: TRBD2
v_gene: TRBV29-1
j_gene: TRBJ2-7
CDR3nt: TGCGGCGTTGCGGGGAGGGCGACCTACGAGCAGTACTTC
CDR3aa: CGVAGRATYEQYF

abundance: few
d_gene: -
v_gene: TRBV18
j_gene: TRBJ2-2
CDR3nt: TGTGCCAGCTCACCACCGGTCGGCCAGGGATACACCGGGGAGCTGTTTTTT
CDR3aa: CASSPPVGQGYTGELFF

abundance: many
d_gene: TRBD2
v_gene: TRBV6-1
j_gene: TRBJ2-5
CDR3nt: TGTGCCGTCGACCCTAATTTGCGGGGGAGGGAGACCCAGTACTTC
CDR3aa: CAVDPNLRGRETQYF

abundance: -
d_gene: -
v_gene: TRBV15
j_gene: TRBJ1-6
CDR3nt: TGTGCCACCAGCAGAGAGAGGGGAACGAATTCACACCTCCACTTT
CDR3aa: CATSRERGTNSHLHF

abundance: -
d_gene: -
v_gene: TRBV6-2/TRBV6-3
j_gene: TRBJ1-5
CDR3nt: TGTGCCAGCAGCCCTACAGGGTTGTATCAGCCCCAGCATTTT
CDR3aa: CASSPTGLYQPQHF

abundance: many
d_gene: TRBD2
v_gene: TRBV10-3
j_gene: TRBJ2-7
CDR3nt: TGTGCCATCAGTGAGCGGGGACTAGCGGGAGGCGAGCAGTACTTC
CDR3aa: CAISERGLAGGEQYF

abundance: many
d_gene: -
v_gene: TRBV7-9
j_gene: TRBJ2-7
CDR3nt: TGTGCCAGCAGCTTTCGCGGGGTCGGGTACGAGCAGTACTTC
CDR3aa: CASSFRGVGYEQYF

abundance: once
d_gene: TRBD1
v_gene: TRBV6-1
j_gene: TRBJ1-2
CDR3nt: TGTGCCAGCAGATCCGACAGGGCTGGCGGCTACACCTTC
CDR3aa: CASRSDRAGGYTF

abundance: -
d_gene: TRBD1
v_gene: TRBV12-3/TRBV12-4
j_gene: TRBJ1-2
CDR3nt: TGTGCCAGCAGCCAAAACCGGGACAGCTATGGCTACACCTTC
CDR3aa: CASSQNRDSYGYTF

abundance: many
d_gene: -
v_gene: TRBV11-2
j_gene: TRBJ1-4
CDR3nt: TGTGCCAGCAGCTTGACGGGAGGAGGATACGAAAAACTGTTTTTT
CDR3aa: CASSLTGGGYEKLFF